The 10 T cell receptor beta chains presented below share a single source sample, sequenced in a study of chemoradiotherapy in HPV16-positive cancers. The repertoire was sequenced with immunoSEQ multiplex PCR; TCRdb's copy has only in-frame clones and lacks some. The data show about 5,400 clones, roughly 85% seen once. The source was tumor tissue, collected from a patient who underwent chemoradiotherapy. These receptor sequences come from a human donor with HPV-associated anogenital cancer.

Written as DNA, the CDR3 is TGTGCCAGCAGCTTAGATCTAGGGATCGGCTACACCTTC. Its translation: CASSLDLGIGYTF. The chain couples TRBV7-3 to TRBJ1-2, with D uncertain. CDR3 size: 13 residues. Germline assignment: CDR1 SGHTA and CDR2 FQGTGA. V lost 2 bases, J lost 8 bases, and 12 bases lay in between.

The chain combines TRBV7-2 with TRBJ1-1; D is possibly TRBD1 (5 bases). This CDR3 is built from 15 residues. Germline V CDR1 and CDR2: SGHTA, FQGNSA. V was trimmed by 5 bases and J by 4 bases, leaving 17 bases between them. The CDR3 bases are TGTGCCAGCAGCCCCTATCAGGTCAGGGCCACTGAAGCTTTCTTT. Its translation is CASSPYQVRATEAFF. The variable domain in full, with the rest retrieved from reference TRBV7-2 and TRBJ1-1, is GAGVSQSPSNKVTEKGKDVELRCDPISGHTALYWYRQSLGQGLEFLIYFQGNSAPDKSGLPSDRFSAERTGGSVSTLTIQRTQQEDSAVYLCASSPYQVRATEAFFGQGTRLTVV.

The J gene is TRBJ1-1, the V gene TRBV5-1; no definite D call. The germline CDR1 and CDR2 sequences are SGHRS and YFSETQ. The CDR3 has 15 residues. Deletions cut 5 bases from V and 0 bases from J, with 14 bases between. Here the CDR3 reads CASSPRGLVNTEAFF. The CDR3 DNA reads TGCGCCAGCAGTCCACGGGGTTTGGTGAACACTGAAGCTTTCTTT. The full variable domain, rest sourced from reference TRBV5-1 and TRBJ1-1, is KAGVTQTPRYLIKTRGQQVTLSCSPISGHRSVSWYQQTPGQGLQFLFEYFSETQRNKGNFPGRFSGRQFSNSRSEMNVSTLELGDSALYLCASSPRGLVNTEAFFGQGTRLTVV.

This chain joins TRBV10-3 and TRBJ1-1; 7 bases agree with TRBD1. CDR1 is ENHRY, CDR2 SYGVKD, per germline. Trimming took 0 bases from V and 12 from J; bases not matched to a gene: 16. This CDR3 has 16 amino acids. The CDR3 nucleotides are TGTGCCATCAGTGAGTCGGGGTCCCGGGACAGAGGCTGGACTTTCTTT. Translating gives CAISESGSRDRGWTFF.

Judged by abundance, this clone is large. The chain uses TRBV6-4 and TRBJ1-1, with TRBD1 as a possible D gene (5 bases). The V and J ends lost 2 bases and 0 bases respectively, with 10 bases between them. The CDR3 has 15 residues. In germline, CDR1 is MRHNA, CDR2 SNTAGT. The CDR3 nucleotides are TGTGCCAGCAGTGACACAGGCGCCTTGAACACTGAAGCTTTCTTT. It yields the protein CASSDTGALNTEAFF.

The chain combines TRBV5-5 with TRBJ1-1, with D uncertain. Deletions cut 4 bases from V and 5 bases from J, with 15 bases between. The CDR3 extends over 14 amino acids. Germline assignment: CDR1 SGHKS and CDR2 YYEKEE (reference sequence). CDR3 DNA: TGTGCCAGCAGCCTACGGTGGGCTAGTACTGAAGCTTTCTTT. It specifies CASSLRWASTEAFF.

The chain links TRBV7-6 to TRBJ2-1; D remains ambiguous. Germline V gene sequence: CDR1 SGHVS, CDR2 FNYEAQ. The CDR3 is 13 residues long. With 1 base removed from V and 8 bases from J, the gap between germline ends came to 9 bases. CDR3 loop: CASSLGGVDEQFF. CDR3 in DNA: TGTGCCAGCAGCTTAGGGGGTGTCGATGAGCAGTTCTTC.

V gene TRBV15 combines with J gene TRBJ1-5; D is unclear. The length of the CDR3 is 15 residues. The germline CDR1 and CDR2 sequences are LNHNV and YYDKDF (reference sequence). Deletions cut 3 bases from V and 0 bases from J, with 9 bases between. The CDR3, as DNA: TGTGCCACCAGCAGCGCGGGGAATAGCAATCAGCCCCAGCATTTT. Amino acids: CATSSAGNSNQPQHF. Together with reference TRBV15 and TRBJ1-5, the CDR3 gives the full variable domain: DAMVIQNPRYQVTQFGKPVTLSCSQTLNHNVMYWYQQKSSQAPKLLFHYYDKDFNNEADTPDNFQSRRPNTSFCFLDIRSPGLGDTAMYLCATSSAGNSNQPQHFGDGTRLSIL.

The J gene is TRBJ1-4, the V gene TRBV14; D unclear. CDR3 length: 15 residues. CDR1 SGHDN and CDR2 FVKESK come from the germline V gene. Trimming left V 0 bases short and J 5 bases short, with 10 bases between. CDR3 sequence: CASSQDTGPNEKLFF. In DNA, the CDR3 is TGTGCCAGCAGCCAAGATACCGGACCCAATGAAAAACTGTTTTTT. The full variable domain, rest sourced from reference TRBV14 and TRBJ1-4, is EAGVTQFPSHSVIEKGQTVTLRCDPISGHDNLYWYRRVMGKEIKFLLHFVKESKQDESGMPNNRFLAERTGGTYSTLKVQPAELEDSGVYFCASSQDTGPNEKLFFGSGTQLSVL.

The rearrangement joins TRBV2 to TRBJ1-2; 7 bases align to TRBD1. V was clipped by 6 bases and J by 0 bases; unmatched bases: 13. There are 17 residues in the CDR3. The germline CDR1 and CDR2 sequences are SNHLY and FYNNEI. The CDR3 reads CASSDTNMDRSNYGYTF. The CDR3, as DNA: TGTGCCAGCAGCGACACTAATATGGACAGGTCTAACTATGGCTACACCTTC.